The 8 T cell receptor beta chains below come from one sample, sequenced in a study of cytomegalovirus exposure and HLA in healthy donors. It was with 60 Vbeta and 13 Jbeta primers that the PCR ran. Assay used: immunoSEQ multiplex PCR; TCRdb lists only in-frame clones, some missing. This sample has about 180,000 clones; roughly three quarters occur once, and the top ten carry around 2.3%. The material sequenced was PBMCs. These receptors were collected from a woman in her 30s in good health and CMV-seropositive.

J is TRBJ2-3 and V is TRBV5-1, with 12 bases identical to TRBD1. Germline CDR1 and CDR2: SGHRS and YFSETQ. V lost 4 bases and J lost 0; bases outside the gene matches: 9. There are 18 residues in the CDR3. CDR3 protein: CASSPWGQGASSTDTQYF. CDR3 coding DNA: TGCGCCAGCAGCCCGTGGGGACAGGGGGCCTCGAGCACAGATACGCAGTATTTT.

V is TRBV7-8 and J is TRBJ2-3; 7 nucleotides line up with TRBD2. J gave up 9 bases and V 5 bases, and 11 bases lay outside the gene matches. CDR3 length equals 14 residues. Germline lookup yields CDR1 SGHVS and CDR2 FQNEAQ. The chain's CDR3 is CASSQRTSGGTQYF. DNA for the CDR3: TGTGCCAGCAGCCAACGGACTAGTGGGGGAACGCAGTATTTT.

This clone appeared once. The rearrangement links TRBV9 to TRBJ2-1, with 10 bases fitting TRBD2. The V gene end was trimmed by 4 bases and the J gene end by 5 bases; junction bases not matched to a gene: 3. This CDR3 comprises 14 residues. Per germline, CDR1 SGDLS and CDR2 YYNGEE. DNA for the CDR3: TGTGCCAGCAGCAGGACTAGCGGTAACAATGAGCAGTTCTTC. It yields the protein CASSRTSGNNEQFF.

This sequence joins TRBV9 and TRBJ2-5; 7 bases map to TRBD1. V gave up 3 bases and J gave up 2 bases; unmatched junction bases: 4. The CDR3 totals 14 residues. Germline CDR1 is SGDLS and CDR2 is YYNGEE. The CDR3 region has the DNA TGTGCCAGCAGCGATAGGGGGCAACAAGAGACCCAGTACTTC. Translated: CASSDRGQQETQYF.

DNA for the CDR3: TGTGCCAGCAGTTATCTCGGACAGGGGAGTGGCTACACCTTC. It encodes CASSYLGQGSGYTF. The chain links TRBV6-5 to TRBJ1-2; 9 bases agree with TRBD1. The CDR3 is 14 amino acids. J gave up 7 bases and V 3 bases, and 6 bases lay outside the gene matches. The V gene's germline CDR1 is MNHEY and CDR2 SVGAGI.

In this sample, this clone turned up once. The CDR3 DNA reads TGTGCCAGCAGCCCCAACCAGGGGTACTACAATGAGCAGTTCTTC. Its translation is CASSPNQGYYNEQFF. The chain is built from TRBV9 and TRBJ2-1; the D gene is possibly TRBD1 (6 bases). Looked up from germline, CDR1 is SGDLS and CDR2 is YYNGEE. The V and J ends lost 4 bases and 3 bases respectively, with 14 bases between them. The CDR3 covers 15 residues.

In regard to this clone: Compared with germline, one end of the junction differs, possibly owing to a read error. The chain employs TRBV19 and TRBJ2-6, with D possibly TRBD1 on 5 matching bases. The CDR3 extends over 16 amino acids. The V gene's germline CDR1 is LNHDA and CDR2 SQIVND (reference sequence). The chain's CDR3 is CASSMSGRTGANGLTF. As DNA, the CDR3 is TGTGCCAGTAGTATGTCCGGGCGAACTGGGGCCAACGGCCTGACTTTC.

The V gene is TRBV7-2, the J gene TRBJ2-7; 13 nucleotides line up with TRBD2. The CDR3 has 15 residues. Germline V CDR1 and CDR2: SGHTA, FQGNSA. The V and J ends lost 5 bases and 3 bases, in that order; junction bases with no gene match: 4. CDR3: CASSLRLAGGYEQYF. The CDR3 bases are TGTGCCAGCAGCCTCAGACTAGCGGGGGGCTACGAGCAGTACTTC.